These 28 T cell receptor beta chains share one sample of origin, sequenced in a study of cytotoxic CD8 clonotypes in ibrutinib-treated CLL. Assay used: immunoSEQ multiplex PCR; TCRdb lists only in-frame clones, some missing. Among about 21,000 clones, 65% to 75% were seen once, and the ten largest hold under 30%. The sample was PBMCs, taken before ibrutinib treatment. These receptors were obtained from a human donor with chronic lymphocytic leukemia.

This clone has more than one count but fewer than ten. The chain links TRBV28 to TRBJ2-1, with D possibly matching TRBD2 (6 bases). V was shortened by 5 bases and J by 3 bases, with 14 bases between the two germline ends. The CDR3 extends over 15 amino acids. Germline V gene lookup returns CDR1 MDHEN and CDR2 SYDVKM. CDR3 DNA: TGTGCCAGCAGTGGGTCGGGGGTAGACTACAATGAGCAGTTCTTC. This gives the protein CASSGSGVDYNEQFF.

This clone appeared a few times. This chain joins TRBV27 and TRBJ1-1; a possible D gene is TRBD1 (6 bases). Per germline, CDR1 MNHEY and CDR2 SMNVEV (reference sequence). V gave up 3 bases and J gave up 0 bases, with 8 bases separating them. CDR3 length: 14 amino acids. CDR3 sequence: CASSFGGLNTEAFF. The CDR3 nucleotides are TGTGCCAGCAGTTTTGGGGGCCTGAACACTGAAGCTTTCTTT.

This chain links TRBV9 with TRBJ1-5; 10 positions match TRBD1. The junction had 2 bases not matched to a gene; V was cut back by 3 bases and J by 2 bases. There are 15 residues in the CDR3. Germline CDR1 reads SGDLS; CDR2 reads YYNGEE. The CDR3 nucleotides are TGTGCCAGCAGCGGTGGGACAGGGGGCAATCAGCCCCAGCATTTT. It specifies CASSGGTGGNQPQHF.

The rearrangement links TRBV11-2 to TRBJ2-1; D gene uncertain. V lost 7 bases and J 6 bases, leaving 7 bases between the germline ends. CDR3 size: 11 residues. The V gene's germline CDR1 is SGHAT and CDR2 FQNNGV. CDR3 in amino acids: CASTNSNEQFF. Written as DNA, the CDR3 is TGTGCCAGCACCAACAGCAATGAGCAGTTCTTC.

The chain combines TRBV18 with TRBJ1-1, with 7 bases fitting TRBD1. Germline values: CDR1 KGHSH, CDR2 LQKENI. With 0 bases clipped from V and 4 bases from J, the junction kept 8 bases outside the gene matches. The CDR3 totals 16 residues. The CDR3 DNA follows: TGTGCCAGCTCACCACCCACAGGGGTTGAAGGCACTGAAGCTTTCTTT. Amino acid sequence: CASSPPTGVEGTEAFF.

CDR3 sequence: CASSPRDGLGTEAFF. Here the CDR3 DNA reads TGTGCCAGCTCACCACGCGACGGCTTAGGCACTGAAGCTTTCTTT. The chain employs TRBV18 and TRBJ1-1; D remains unclear. The CDR3 length is 15 residues. Germline V gene sequence: CDR1 KGHSH, CDR2 LQKENI. Trimming pared 1 base from V and 4 bases from J, leaving 13 bases between.

In this sample, this clone turned up a few times. The V and J genes are TRBV4-1 and TRBJ1-2, with 8 bases fitting TRBD1. Trimming cost V 0 bases and J 4 bases; bases outside gene matches: 7. This CDR3 is built from 16 residues. CDR1 MGHRA and CDR2 YSYEKL come from the germline V gene. The CDR3 here is CASSQEEAGGVYGYTF. CDR3 nucleotide sequence: TGCGCCAGCAGCCAAGAAGAGGCAGGGGGCGTCTATGGCTACACCTTC.

The V gene is TRBV5-6, the J gene TRBJ2-2; D unresolved. Germline V gene sequence: CDR1 SGHDT, CDR2 YYEEEE. V was pared by 0 bases and J by 4 bases, with 13 bases between. CDR3 size: 16 residues. CDR3 DNA sequence: TGTGCCAGCAGCTTGGCCTTACGAGTCACCACCGGGGAGCTGTTTTTT. This codes for CASSLALRVTTGELFF.

V usage is TRBV27 and J usage is TRBJ1-2; D unresolved. Germline loops: CDR1 MNHEY, CDR2 SMNVEV (reference sequence). Deletions cut 4 bases from V and 7 bases from J, with 13 bases between. This CDR3 contains 13 residues. CDR3 region: CASSSSPLTGYTF. The CDR3 coding sequence is TGTGCCAGCAGTTCCAGCCCTCTGACTGGCTACACCTTC.

The chain employs TRBV28 and TRBJ1-4; D is ambiguous. Germline CDR1 MDHEN, CDR2 SYDVKM. Trimming cost V 4 bases and J 6 bases, with 15 bases left between them. The length of the CDR3 is 15 residues. CDR3 loop: CASSSRLARDEKLFF. The CDR3 DNA follows: TGTGCCAGCAGTTCTCGCCTCGCGAGAGATGAAAAACTGTTTTTT.

V usage is TRBV18 and J usage is TRBJ2-1, with TRBD2 matching 14 bases. The CDR3 length is 20 residues. The V and J ends lost 6 bases and 7 bases, in that order; junction bases with no gene match: 20. Germline lookup yields CDR1 KGHSH and CDR2 LQKENI. CDR3 DNA sequence: TGTGCCAGCTCCCGACCCCGAGACAGGGGACTAGCGGGAGAGGAGAATGAGCAGTTCTTC. Translation: CASSRPRDRGLAGEENEQFF.

The chain carries TRBV7-2 and TRBJ2-3; 12 bases are a match to TRBD2. The J segment lost 8 bases and the V segment lost 4 bases, leaving 7 bases of the junction unmatched. Germline V gene data show CDR1 as SGHTA and CDR2 as FQGNSA. The CDR3 has 15 amino acids. The CDR3 coding sequence is TGTGCCAGCAGCTCAGGACTAGCGGGACTGGGTACGCAGTATTTT. Its protein product is CASSSGLAGLGTQYF.

The genes are TRBV29-1 and TRBJ2-7; D gene uncertain. Per germline, CDR1 SQVTM and CDR2 ANQGSEA. CDR3 size: 13 residues. V lost 7 bases and J lost 0, with 13 bases in between. As DNA, the CDR3 is TGCAGCGCCAGAAGCGTTCTCTCCTACGAGCAGTACTTC. It codes for CSARSVLSYEQYF.

The chain has TRBV6-5 and TRBJ2-7, with TRBD2 matching over 9 bases. CDR1 is MNHEY, CDR2 SVGAGI, per germline. After removal of 7 bases from V and 6 bases from J, the junction contained 13 bases not matched to a gene. The CDR3 is 15 residues long. CDR3 amino acids: CASKGVAGVLAEQYF. The CDR3 region has the DNA TGTGCCAGCAAGGGAGTAGCGGGAGTTTTGGCCGAGCAGTACTTC.

The chain has TRBV18 and TRBJ1-1; 10 nucleotides agree with TRBD1. The ends lost 4 bases at V and 6 bases at J; junction bases unmatched: 5. CDR3 size: 14 residues. The germline V gene encodes CDR1 KGHSH and CDR2 LQKENI. The DNA of the CDR3 is TGTGCCAGCTCACGATCCGGGACAGGGGCTGAAGCTTTCTTT. Its protein product is CASSRSGTGAEAFF.

This clone was seen a few times. The chain couples TRBV5-1 to TRBJ1-2, with 8 nucleotides matching TRBD1. The V and J ends lost 3 bases and 4 bases, in that order; junction bases with no gene match: 5. This CDR3 has 14 amino acids. Germline CDR1 SGHRS, CDR2 YFSETQ. CDR3 residues: CASSSTGQAYGYTF. In nucleotides, the CDR3 is TGCGCCAGCAGCTCAACGGGACAGGCCTATGGCTACACCTTC.

This chain connects TRBV19 to TRBJ2-1, with 7 bases matching TRBD2. Germline assignment: CDR1 LNHDA and CDR2 SQIVND (reference sequence). The trim removed 6 bases at V and 6 bases at J, leaving 11 bases unmatched. The CDR3 has 15 residues. The CDR3 region has the DNA TGTGCCAGTAGACCCTTGCTGGGCGGGGGCAATGAGCAGTTCTTC. This sequence encodes CASRPLLGGGNEQFF.

The chain employs TRBV9 and TRBJ2-2; weak D call: TRBD1 (6 bases). Germline assignment: CDR1 SGDLS and CDR2 YYNGEE. The CDR3 has 17 residues. The V gene lost 0 bases and the J gene lost 6 bases, with 18 bases spanning the gap. Here the CDR3 reads CASSVALQGFGPGELFF. Written as DNA, the CDR3 is TGTGCCAGCAGCGTAGCCCTACAGGGCTTTGGACCCGGGGAGCTGTTTTTT.

This clone was counted only a few times. CDR3 nucleotide sequence: TGTGCCAGCAGCTCCGGAAGCACAGATACGCAGTATTTT. This gives the protein CASSSGSTDTQYF. The chain is built from TRBV5-6 and TRBJ2-3; the D is unclear. CDR3 length equals 13 residues. Trimming pared 3 bases from V and 0 bases from J, leaving 5 bases between. In germline, CDR1 is SGHDT, CDR2 YYEEEE.

The J gene is TRBJ2-1, the V gene TRBV6-1; 8 bases are a match to TRBD2. Looked up from germline, CDR1 is MNHNS and CDR2 is SASEGT. Trimming at V came to 8 bases and at J to 2 bases, leaving 2 bases not matched to a gene. The CDR3 extends over 13 amino acids. The CDR3 reads CASDSGTYNEQFF. The CDR3 nucleotides read TGTGCCAGCGATAGCGGGACCTACAATGAGCAGTTCTTC.

J is TRBJ2-3 and V is TRBV25-1; 8 bases agree with TRBD1. Germline V gene sequence: CDR1 MGHDK, CDR2 SYGVNS. This CDR3 comprises 15 residues. Unmatched junction bases numbered 6, after V lost 4 bases and J lost 3 bases. CDR3 DNA: TGTGCCAGCAGTGGGACAGGGACCGGTACAGATACGCAGTATTTT. Translating it yields CASSGTGTGTDTQYF.

The DNA of the CDR3 is TGTGCCAGTCACGGTCGGGGGGGCACTGGGGCCAACGTCCTGACTTTC. Translated, it gives CASHGRGGTGANVLTF. V is TRBV19 and J is TRBJ2-6; TRBD2 matches at 8 bases. The CDR3 sequence is 16 residues long. Germline CDR1 LNHDA, CDR2 SQIVND (reference sequence). Trimming cost V 8 bases and J 2 bases; bases outside gene matches: 8.

This clone was observed a few times. V usage is TRBV5-6 and J usage is TRBJ2-7; tentatively, D is TRBD1 or TRBD2 (5 bases each). Trimming shortened V by 3 bases and J by 3 bases, and 19 bases separated the two germline ends. This CDR3 region has 16 residues. In germline, CDR1 is SGHDT, CDR2 YYEEEE. This CDR3 is CASSSAPGTAGYEQYF. In nucleotides, the CDR3 is TGTGCCAGCAGCTCGGCCCCCGGGACCGCGGGCTACGAGCAGTACTTC.

The V call is TRBV5-1, the J call TRBJ2-1; no definite D call. The length of the CDR3 is 13 residues. V lost 4 bases, J lost 8 bases, and 13 bases lay in between. Germline V CDR1 and CDR2: SGHRS, YFSETQ. The CDR3 nucleotides are TGCGCCAGCAGCCCTGGCGCGTGGGATGAGCAGTTCTTC. It yields the protein CASSPGAWDEQFF.

This rearrangement joins TRBV28 to TRBJ2-7, with 7 bases fitting TRBD2. The V segment lost 2 bases and the J segment 7 bases; nucleotides outside the gene matches: 8. In germline, CDR1 is MDHEN, CDR2 SYDVKM. The CDR3 length is 14 residues. The CDR3 region has the DNA TGTGCCAGCAGTTTAGGGACTACTATCGCAGAGCAGTACTTC. It is translated as CASSLGTTIAEQYF.

DNA for the CDR3: TGTGCCATCAGAACAGGTAACCCTCTGAACACTGAAGCTTTCTTT. Protein sequence: CAIRTGNPLNTEAFF. V and J are TRBV10-3 and TRBJ1-1; possible D gene TRBD1, 5 bases. There are 15 residues in the CDR3. The germline gives CDR1 ENHRY, CDR2 SYGVKD. V lost 6 bases and J 0 bases, leaving 14 bases between the germline ends.

This sequence joins TRBV5-4 and TRBJ2-3; D is perhaps TRBD1 or TRBD2 (5 bases each). Trimming took off 3 bases at V and 0 bases at J, with 20 bases between the two ends. Germline-derived CDR1 and CDR2 are SGHNT and YYREEE (reference sequence). The CDR3 is 18 amino acids. DNA for the CDR3: TGTGCCAGCAGCTCCCCCGGGGCGGATTTTTCTAGCACAGATACGCAGTATTTT. Encoded protein: CASSSPGADFSSTDTQYF.

The genes are TRBV7-2 and TRBJ2-3; 11 nucleotides align to TRBD2. This CDR3 is built from 18 residues. Trimming cost V 1 base and J 3 bases; bases outside gene matches: 9. In germline, CDR1 is SGHTA, CDR2 FQGNSA. CDR3 DNA sequence: TGTGCCAGCAGCTTAGAGGTACTAGCGGGAGATGGAACAGATACGCAGTATTTT. Protein: CASSLEVLAGDGTDTQYF.